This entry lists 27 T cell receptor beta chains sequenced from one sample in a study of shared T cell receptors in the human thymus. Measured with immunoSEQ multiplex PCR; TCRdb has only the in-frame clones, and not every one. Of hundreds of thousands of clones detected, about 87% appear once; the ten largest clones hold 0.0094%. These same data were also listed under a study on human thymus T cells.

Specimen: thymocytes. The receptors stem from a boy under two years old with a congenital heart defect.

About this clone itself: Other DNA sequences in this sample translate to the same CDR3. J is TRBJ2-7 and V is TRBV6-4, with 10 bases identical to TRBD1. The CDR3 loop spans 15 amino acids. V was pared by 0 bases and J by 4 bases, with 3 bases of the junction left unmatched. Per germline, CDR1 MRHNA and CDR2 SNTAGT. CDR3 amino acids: CASSDSRDRGYEQYF. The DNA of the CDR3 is TGTGCCAGCAGTGACTCCCGGGACAGGGGTTACGAGCAGTACTTC.

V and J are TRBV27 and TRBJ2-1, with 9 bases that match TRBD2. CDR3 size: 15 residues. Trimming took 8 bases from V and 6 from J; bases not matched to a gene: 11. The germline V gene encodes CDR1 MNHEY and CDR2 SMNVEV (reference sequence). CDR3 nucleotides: TGTGCCAGCGGCCCCCGGAGCGGGAGGATCAATGAGCAGTTCTTC. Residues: CASGPRSGRINEQFF.

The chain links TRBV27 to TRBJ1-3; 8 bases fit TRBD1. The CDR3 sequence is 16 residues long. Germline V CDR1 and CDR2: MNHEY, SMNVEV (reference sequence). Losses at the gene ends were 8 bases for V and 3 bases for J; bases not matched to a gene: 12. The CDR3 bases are TGTGCCAGCCGACGGACAGGGACGTTAGGTGGAAACACCATATATTTT. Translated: CASRRTGTLGGNTIYF.

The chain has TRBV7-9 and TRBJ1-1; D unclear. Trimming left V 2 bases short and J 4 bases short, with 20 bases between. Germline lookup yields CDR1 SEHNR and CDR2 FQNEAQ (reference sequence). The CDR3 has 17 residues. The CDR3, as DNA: TGTGCCAGCAGCTTATCAAGGTCGTACAGCGGGAGCACTGAAGCTTTCTTT. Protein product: CASSLSRSYSGSTEAFF. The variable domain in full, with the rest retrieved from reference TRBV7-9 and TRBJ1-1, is DTGVSQNPRHKITKRGQNVTFRCDPISEHNRLYWYRQTLGQGPEFLTYFQNEAQLEKSRLLSDRFSAERPKGSFSTLEIQRTEQGDSAMYLCASSLSRSYSGSTEAFFGQGTRLTVV.

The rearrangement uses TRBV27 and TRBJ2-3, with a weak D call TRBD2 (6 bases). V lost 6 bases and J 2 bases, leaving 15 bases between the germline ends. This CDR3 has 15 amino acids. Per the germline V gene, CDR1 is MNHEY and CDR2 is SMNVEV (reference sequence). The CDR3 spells CASRALVRDTDTQYF. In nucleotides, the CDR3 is TGTGCCAGCAGGGCCCTGGTGCGGGACACAGATACGCAGTATTTT.

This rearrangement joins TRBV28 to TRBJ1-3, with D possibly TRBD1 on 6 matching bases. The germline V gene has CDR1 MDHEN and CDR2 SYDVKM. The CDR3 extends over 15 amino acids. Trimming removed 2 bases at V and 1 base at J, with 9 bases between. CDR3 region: CASSLGQTSGNTIYF. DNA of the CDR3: TGTGCCAGCAGTTTAGGACAGACTTCTGGAAACACCATATATTTT.

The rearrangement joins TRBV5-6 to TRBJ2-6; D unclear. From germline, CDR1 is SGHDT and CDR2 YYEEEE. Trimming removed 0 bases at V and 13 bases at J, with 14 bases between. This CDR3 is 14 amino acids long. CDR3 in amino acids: CASSLAALFSVLTF. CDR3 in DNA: TGTGCCAGCAGCTTGGCCGCCCTATTTAGTGTCCTGACTTTC.

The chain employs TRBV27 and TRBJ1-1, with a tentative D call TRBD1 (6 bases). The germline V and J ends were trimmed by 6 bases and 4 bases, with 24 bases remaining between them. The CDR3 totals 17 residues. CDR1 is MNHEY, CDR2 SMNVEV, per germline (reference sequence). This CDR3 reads CASRSGPGALLCTEAFF. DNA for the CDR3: TGTGCCAGCAGGTCCGGACCAGGGGCCCTCTTGTGCACTGAAGCTTTCTTT.

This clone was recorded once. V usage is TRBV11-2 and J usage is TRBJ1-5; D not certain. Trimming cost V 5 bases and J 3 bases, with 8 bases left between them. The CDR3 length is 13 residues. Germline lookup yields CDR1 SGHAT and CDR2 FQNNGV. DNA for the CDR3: TGTGCCAGCAGCCCCGGACTCAATCAGCCCCAGCATTTT. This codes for CASSPGLNQPQHF.

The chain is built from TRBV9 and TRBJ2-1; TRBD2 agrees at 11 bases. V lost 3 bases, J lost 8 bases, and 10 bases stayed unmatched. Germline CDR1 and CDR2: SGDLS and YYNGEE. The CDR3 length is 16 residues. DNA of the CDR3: TGTGCCAGCAGCGGAGAAACTAGCGGGAGTACCGATGAGCAGTTCTTC. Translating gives CASSGETSGSTDEQFF. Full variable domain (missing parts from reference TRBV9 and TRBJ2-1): DSGVTQTPKHLITATGQRVTLRCSPRSGDLSVYWYQQSLDQGLQFLIQYYNGEERAKGNILERFSAQQFPDLHSELNLSSLELGDSALYFCASSGETSGSTDEQFFGPGTRLTVL.

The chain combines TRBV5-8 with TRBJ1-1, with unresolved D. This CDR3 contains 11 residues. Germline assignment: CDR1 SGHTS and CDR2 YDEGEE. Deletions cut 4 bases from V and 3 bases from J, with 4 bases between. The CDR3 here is CASSLYTEAFF. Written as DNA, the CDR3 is TGTGCCAGCAGCCTGTACACTGAAGCTTTCTTT.

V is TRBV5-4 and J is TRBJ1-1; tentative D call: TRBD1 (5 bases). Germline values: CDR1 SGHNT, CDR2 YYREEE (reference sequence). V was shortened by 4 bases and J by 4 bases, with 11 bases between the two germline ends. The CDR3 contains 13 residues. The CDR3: CASSIPTVTEAFF. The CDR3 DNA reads TGTGCCAGCAGCATCCCGACAGTCACTGAAGCTTTCTTT.

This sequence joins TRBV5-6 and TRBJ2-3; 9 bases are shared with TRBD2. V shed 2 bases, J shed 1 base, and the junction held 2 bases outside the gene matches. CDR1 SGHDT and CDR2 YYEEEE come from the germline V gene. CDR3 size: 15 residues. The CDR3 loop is CASSFPSGGTDTQYF. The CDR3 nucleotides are TGTGCCAGCAGCTTCCCTAGCGGGGGCACAGATACGCAGTATTTT.

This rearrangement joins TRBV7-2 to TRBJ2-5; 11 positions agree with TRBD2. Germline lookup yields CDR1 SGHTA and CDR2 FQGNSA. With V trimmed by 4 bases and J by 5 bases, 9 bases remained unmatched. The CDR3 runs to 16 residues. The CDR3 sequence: CASSSQSSGRRETQYF. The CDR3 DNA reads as TGTGCCAGCAGCTCTCAATCTAGCGGGAGGCGGGAGACCCAGTACTTC.

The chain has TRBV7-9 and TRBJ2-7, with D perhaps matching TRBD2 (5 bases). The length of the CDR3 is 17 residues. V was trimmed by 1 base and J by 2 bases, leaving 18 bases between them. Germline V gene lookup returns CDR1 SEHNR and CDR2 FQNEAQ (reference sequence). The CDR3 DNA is TGTGCCAGCAGCTTAGGAACCGGGAACCCTAAAACCTACGAGCAGTACTTC. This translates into CASSLGTGNPKTYEQYF.

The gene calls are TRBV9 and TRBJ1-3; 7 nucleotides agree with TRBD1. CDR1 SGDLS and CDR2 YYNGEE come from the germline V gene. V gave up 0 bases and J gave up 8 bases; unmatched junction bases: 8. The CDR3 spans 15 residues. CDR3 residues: CASSVDDRALDTIYF. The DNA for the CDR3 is TGTGCCAGCAGCGTAGACGACAGGGCCCTGGACACCATATATTTT.

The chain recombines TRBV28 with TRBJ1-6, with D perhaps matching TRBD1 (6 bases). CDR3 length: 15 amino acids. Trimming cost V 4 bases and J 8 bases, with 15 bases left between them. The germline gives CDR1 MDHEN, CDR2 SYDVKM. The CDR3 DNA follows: TGTGCCAGCAGTTCGGGGCAGGGGACGGATTCACCCCTCCACTTT. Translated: CASSSGQGTDSPLHF.

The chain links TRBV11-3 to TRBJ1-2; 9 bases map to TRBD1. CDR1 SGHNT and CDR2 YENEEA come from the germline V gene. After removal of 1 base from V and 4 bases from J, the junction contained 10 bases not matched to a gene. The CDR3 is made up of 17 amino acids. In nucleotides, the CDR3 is TGTGCCAGCAGCTTAGCGGGGACAGGGTCTATAACCTATGGCTACACCTTC. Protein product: CASSLAGTGSITYGYTF.

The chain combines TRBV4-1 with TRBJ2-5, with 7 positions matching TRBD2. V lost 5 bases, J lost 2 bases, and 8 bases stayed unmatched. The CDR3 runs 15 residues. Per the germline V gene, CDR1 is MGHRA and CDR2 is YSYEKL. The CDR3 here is CASSSLADLQETQYF. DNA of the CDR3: TGCGCCAGCAGCTCTCTAGCGGACCTACAAGAGACCCAGTACTTC.

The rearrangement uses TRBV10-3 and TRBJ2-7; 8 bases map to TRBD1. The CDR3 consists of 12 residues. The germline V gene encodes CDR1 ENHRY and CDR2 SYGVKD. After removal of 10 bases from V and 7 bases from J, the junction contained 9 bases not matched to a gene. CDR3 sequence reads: CATYRTGWEQYF. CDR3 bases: TGTGCCACCTATAGGACAGGGTGGGAGCAGTACTTC.

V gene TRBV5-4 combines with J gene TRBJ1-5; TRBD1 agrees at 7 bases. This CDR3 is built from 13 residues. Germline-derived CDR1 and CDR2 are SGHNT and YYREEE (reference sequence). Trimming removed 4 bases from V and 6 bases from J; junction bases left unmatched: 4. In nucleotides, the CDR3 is TGTGCCAGCAGCCTAGACAGGGTTCAGCCCCAGCATTTT. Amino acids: CASSLDRVQPQHF.

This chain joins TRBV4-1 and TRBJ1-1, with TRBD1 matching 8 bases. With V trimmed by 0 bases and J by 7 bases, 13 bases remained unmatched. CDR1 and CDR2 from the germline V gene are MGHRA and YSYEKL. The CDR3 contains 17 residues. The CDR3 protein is CASSQDVPSDRGIEAFF. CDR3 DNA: TGCGCCAGCAGCCAAGATGTTCCCTCTGACAGGGGTATTGAAGCTTTCTTT.

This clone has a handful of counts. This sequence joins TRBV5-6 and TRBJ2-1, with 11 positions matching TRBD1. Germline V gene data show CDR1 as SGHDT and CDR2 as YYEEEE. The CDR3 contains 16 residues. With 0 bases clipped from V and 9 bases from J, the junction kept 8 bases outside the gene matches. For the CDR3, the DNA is TGTGCCAGCAGCTTGGGGGACAGGGGGACCCTCAGTGAGCAGTTCTTC. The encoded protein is CASSLGDRGTLSEQFF.

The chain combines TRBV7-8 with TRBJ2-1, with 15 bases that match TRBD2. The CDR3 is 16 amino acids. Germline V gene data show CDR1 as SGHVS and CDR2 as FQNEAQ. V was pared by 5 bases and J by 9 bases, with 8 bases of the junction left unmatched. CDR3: CASSPKGLAGGCEQFF. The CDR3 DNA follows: TGTGCCAGCAGCCCCAAGGGACTAGCGGGGGGTTGTGAGCAGTTCTTC.

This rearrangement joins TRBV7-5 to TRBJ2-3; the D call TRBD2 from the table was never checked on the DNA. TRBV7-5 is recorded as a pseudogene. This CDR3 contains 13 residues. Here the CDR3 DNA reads TGTGCCAGCAGCTTACTAGAGGCAGATACGCAGTATTTT. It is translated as CASSLLEADTQYF.

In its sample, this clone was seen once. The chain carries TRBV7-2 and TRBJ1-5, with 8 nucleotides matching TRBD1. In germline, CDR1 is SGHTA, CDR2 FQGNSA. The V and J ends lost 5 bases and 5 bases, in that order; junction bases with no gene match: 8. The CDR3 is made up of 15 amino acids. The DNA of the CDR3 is TGTGCCAGCAGCCCTAGACAGGGGTTGGATCAGCCCCAGCATTTT. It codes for CASSPRQGLDQPQHF.

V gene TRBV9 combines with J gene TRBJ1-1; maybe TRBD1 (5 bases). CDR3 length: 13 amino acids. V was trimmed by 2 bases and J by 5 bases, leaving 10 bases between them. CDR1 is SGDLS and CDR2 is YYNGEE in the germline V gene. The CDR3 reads CASSVGGWTEAFF. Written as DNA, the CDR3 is TGTGCCAGCAGCGTCGGGGGATGGACTGAAGCTTTCTTT.